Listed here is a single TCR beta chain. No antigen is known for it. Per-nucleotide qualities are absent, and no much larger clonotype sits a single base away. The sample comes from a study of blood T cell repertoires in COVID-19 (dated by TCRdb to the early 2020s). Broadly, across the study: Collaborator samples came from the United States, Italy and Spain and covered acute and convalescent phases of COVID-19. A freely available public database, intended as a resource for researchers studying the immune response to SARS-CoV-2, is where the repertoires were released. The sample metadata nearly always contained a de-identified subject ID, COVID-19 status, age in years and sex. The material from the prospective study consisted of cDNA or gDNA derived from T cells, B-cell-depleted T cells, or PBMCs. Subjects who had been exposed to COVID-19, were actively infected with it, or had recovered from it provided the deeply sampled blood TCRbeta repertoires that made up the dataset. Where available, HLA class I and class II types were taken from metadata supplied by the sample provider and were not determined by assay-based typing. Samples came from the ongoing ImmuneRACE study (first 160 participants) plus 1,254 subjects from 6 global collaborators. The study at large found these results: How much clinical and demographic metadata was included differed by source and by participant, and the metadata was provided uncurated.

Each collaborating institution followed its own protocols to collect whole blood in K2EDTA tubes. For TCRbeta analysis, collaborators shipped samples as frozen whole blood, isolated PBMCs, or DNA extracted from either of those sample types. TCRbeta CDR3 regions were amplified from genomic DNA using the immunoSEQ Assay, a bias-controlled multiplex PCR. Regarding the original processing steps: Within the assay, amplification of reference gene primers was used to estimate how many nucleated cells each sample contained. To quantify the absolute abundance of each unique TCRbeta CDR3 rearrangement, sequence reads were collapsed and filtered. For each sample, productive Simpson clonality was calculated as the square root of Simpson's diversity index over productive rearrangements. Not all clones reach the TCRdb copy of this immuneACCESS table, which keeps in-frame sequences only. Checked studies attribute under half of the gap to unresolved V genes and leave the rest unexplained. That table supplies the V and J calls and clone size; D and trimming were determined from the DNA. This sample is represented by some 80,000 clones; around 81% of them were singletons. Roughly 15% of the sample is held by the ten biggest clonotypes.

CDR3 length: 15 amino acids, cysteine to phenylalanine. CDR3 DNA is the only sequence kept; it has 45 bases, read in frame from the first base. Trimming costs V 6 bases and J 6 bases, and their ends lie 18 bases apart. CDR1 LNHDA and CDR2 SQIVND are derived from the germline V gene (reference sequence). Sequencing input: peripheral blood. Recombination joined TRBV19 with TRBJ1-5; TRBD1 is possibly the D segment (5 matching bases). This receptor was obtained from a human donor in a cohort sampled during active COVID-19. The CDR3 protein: CASRLAGEGGQPQHF. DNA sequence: TGTGCCAGTAGGTTGGCGGGGGAGGGCGGTCAGCCCCAGCATTTT.